This TCR beta chain was recovered during a study of vaccination and CD4 T cells after COVID-19. On the study more broadly: Median draw time for post-COVID samples was 101 days post-diagnosis (range 35 to 161). Broader study findings: A median roughly 86% of convalescent patients' SARS-CoV-2-reactive clones emerged only after vaccination.

Note on this clonotype: As yet, its antigen is unknown.

Cultured CD4+ T cells had their DNA profiled by the Oncomine TCR Beta short-read assay. TCRdb called the PCR reads again in MiXCR, with one record for every CDR3 protein. This sample has roughly 14,000 distinct CDR3 sequences, with around 50% found just once. Treatment: roughly 10-day PBMC culture with coronavirus spike peptide pools or control peptides (ViraFEST assay). The CDR3 has 12 residues. Trimming shortened V by 0 bases and J by 5 bases, and 5 bases separated the two germline ends. The V gene's germline CDR1 is SGHNT and CDR2 YYREEE (reference sequence). The material was CD4+ T cells from blood, cultured in vitro, obtained before SARS-CoV-2 vaccination. This receptor was taken from a human donor who had recovered from COVID-19. The chain recombines TRBV5-4 with TRBJ2-5; D is unresolved. The CDR3 region is CASSLGSETQYF. CDR3 in DNA: TGTGCCAGCAGCTTGGGGTCCGAGACCCAGTACTTC.